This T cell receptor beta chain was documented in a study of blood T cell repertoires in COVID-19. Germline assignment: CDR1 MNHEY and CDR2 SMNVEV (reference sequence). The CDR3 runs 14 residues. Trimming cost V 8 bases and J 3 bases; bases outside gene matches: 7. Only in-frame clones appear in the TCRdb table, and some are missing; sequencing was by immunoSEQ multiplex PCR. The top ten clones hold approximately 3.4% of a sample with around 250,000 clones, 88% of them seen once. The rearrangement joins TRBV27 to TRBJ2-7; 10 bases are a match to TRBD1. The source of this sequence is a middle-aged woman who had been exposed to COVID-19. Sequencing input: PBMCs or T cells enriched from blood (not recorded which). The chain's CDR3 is CASHGTGAVYEQYV. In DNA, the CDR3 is TGTGCCAGCCATGGGACAGGGGCCGTCTACGAGCAGTACGTC.